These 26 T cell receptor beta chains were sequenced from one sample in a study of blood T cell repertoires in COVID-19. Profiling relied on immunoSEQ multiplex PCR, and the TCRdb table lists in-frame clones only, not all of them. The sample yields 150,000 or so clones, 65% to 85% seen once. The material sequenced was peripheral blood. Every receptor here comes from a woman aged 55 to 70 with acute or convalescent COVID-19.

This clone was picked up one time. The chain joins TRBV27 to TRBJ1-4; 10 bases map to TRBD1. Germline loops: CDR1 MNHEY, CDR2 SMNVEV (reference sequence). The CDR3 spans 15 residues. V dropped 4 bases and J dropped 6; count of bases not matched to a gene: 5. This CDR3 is CASSSPGTGDEKLFF. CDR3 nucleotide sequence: TGTGCCAGCAGTTCCCCTGGGACAGGGGATGAAAAACTGTTTTTT. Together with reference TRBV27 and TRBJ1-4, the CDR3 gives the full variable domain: EAQVTQNPRYLITVTGKKLTVTCSQNMNHEYMSWYRQDPGLGLRQIYYSMNVEVTDKGDVPEGYKVSRKEKRNFPLILESPSPNQTSLYFCASSSPGTGDEKLFFGSGTQLSVL.

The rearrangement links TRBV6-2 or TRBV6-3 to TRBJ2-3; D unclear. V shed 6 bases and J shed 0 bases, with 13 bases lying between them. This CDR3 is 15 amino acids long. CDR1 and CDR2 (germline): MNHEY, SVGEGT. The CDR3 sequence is CASSPRLISTDTQYF. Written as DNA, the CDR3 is TGTGCCAGCAGCCCAAGACTGATTAGCACAGATACGCAGTATTTT.

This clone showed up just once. In nucleotides, the CDR3 is TGCGCCAGCAGCCAAAACGAGGGGGCCCCAACTGAGCAGTTCTTC. This gives the protein CASSQNEGAPTEQFF. The chain couples TRBV4-3 to TRBJ2-1; 7 bases map to TRBD1. The length of the CDR3 is 15 residues. Germline CDR1 and CDR2: LGHNA and YSLEER. V lost 2 bases to trimming and J lost 9 bases; unmatched junction nucleotides: 10.

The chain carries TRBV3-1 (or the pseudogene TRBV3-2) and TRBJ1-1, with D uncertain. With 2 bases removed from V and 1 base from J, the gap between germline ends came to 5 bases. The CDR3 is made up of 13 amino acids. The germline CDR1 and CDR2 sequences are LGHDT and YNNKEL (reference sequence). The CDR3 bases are TGTGCCAGCAGCCAATCCAAGAACACTGAAGCTTTCTTT. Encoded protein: CASSQSKNTEAFF.

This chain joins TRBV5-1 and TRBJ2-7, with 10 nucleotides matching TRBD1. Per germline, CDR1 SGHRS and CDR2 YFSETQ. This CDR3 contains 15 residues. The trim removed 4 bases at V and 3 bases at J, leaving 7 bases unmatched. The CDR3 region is CASSPWTGGVYEQYF. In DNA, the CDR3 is TGCGCCAGCAGCCCATGGACAGGGGGGGTCTACGAGCAGTACTTC.

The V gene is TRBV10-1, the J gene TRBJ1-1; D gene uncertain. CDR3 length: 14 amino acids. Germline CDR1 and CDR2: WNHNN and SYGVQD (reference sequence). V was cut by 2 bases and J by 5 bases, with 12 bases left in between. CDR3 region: CASSESGRRTEAFF. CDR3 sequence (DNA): TGCGCCAGCAGTGAGAGTGGGCGAAGGACTGAAGCTTTCTTT.

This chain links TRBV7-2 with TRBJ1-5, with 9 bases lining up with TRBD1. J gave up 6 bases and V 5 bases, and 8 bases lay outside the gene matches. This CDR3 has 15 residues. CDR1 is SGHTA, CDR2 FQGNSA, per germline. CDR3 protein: CASSTGTGKGQPQHF. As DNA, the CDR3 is TGTGCCAGCAGCACCGGGACAGGGAAGGGTCAGCCCCAGCATTTT.

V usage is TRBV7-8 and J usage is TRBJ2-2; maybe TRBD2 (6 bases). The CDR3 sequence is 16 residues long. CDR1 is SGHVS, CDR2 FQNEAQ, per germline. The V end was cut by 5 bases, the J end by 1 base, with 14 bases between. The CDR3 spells CASSRRGLKNTGELFF. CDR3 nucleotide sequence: TGTGCCAGCAGCCGAAGGGGACTCAAGAACACCGGGGAGCTGTTTTTT.

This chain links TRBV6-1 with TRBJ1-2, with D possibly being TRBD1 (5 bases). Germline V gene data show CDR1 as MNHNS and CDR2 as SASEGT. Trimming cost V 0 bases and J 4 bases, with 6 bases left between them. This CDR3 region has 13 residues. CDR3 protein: CASSEAGGYGYTF. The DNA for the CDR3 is TGTGCCAGCAGTGAAGCGGGGGGCTATGGCTACACCTTC.

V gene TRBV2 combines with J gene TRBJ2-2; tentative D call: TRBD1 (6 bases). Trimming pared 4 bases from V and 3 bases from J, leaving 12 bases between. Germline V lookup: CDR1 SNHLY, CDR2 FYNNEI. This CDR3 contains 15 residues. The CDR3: CASSGQEADTGELFF. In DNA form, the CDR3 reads TGTGCCAGCAGTGGACAGGAGGCGGACACCGGGGAGCTGTTTTTT.

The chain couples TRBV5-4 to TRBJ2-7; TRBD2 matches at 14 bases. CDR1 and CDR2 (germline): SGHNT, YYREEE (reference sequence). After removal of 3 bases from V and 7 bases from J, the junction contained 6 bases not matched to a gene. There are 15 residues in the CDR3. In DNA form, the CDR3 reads TGTGCCAGCAGCTGGACTAGCGGGGGGTCTCGTGAGCAGTACTTC. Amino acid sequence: CASSWTSGGSREQYF.

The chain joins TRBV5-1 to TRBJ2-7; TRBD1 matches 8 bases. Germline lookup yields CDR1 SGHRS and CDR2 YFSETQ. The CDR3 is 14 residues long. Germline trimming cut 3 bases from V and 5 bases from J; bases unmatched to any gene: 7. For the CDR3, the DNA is TGCGCCAGCAGCTACGACAGGGGCATAAACGAGCAGTACTTC. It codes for CASSYDRGINEQYF.

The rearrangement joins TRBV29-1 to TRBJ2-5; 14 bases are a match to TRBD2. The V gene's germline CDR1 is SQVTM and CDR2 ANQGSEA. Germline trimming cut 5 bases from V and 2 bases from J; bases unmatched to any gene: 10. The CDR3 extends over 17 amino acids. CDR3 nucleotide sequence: TGCAGCGTTATCCGCGGACTAGCGGGGGGAAAGCAAGAGACCCAGTACTTC. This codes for CSVIRGLAGGKQETQYF.

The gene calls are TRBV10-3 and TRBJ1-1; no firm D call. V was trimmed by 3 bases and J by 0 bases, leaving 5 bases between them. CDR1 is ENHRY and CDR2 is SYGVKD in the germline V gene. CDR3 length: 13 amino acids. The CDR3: CAISEIMNTEAFF. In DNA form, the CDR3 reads TGTGCCATCAGTGAAATAATGAACACTGAAGCTTTCTTT.

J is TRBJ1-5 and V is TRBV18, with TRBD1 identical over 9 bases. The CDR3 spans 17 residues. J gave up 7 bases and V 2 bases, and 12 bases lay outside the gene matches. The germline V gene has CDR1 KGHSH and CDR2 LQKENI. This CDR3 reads CASSPDGTGRVWQPQHF. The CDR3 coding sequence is TGTGCCAGCTCACCAGATGGGACAGGGAGGGTGTGGCAGCCCCAGCATTTT.

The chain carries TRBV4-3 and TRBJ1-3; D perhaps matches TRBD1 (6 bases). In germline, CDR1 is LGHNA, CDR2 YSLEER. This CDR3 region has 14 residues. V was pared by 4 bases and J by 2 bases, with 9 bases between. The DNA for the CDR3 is TGCGCCAGCAGCCCCGGGGGGCCTGGAAACACCATATATTTT. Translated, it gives CASSPGGPGNTIYF.

DNA for the CDR3: TGTGCCTGGAGTGGGTTAGCGGGGGGATATAAGTTCTTC. Residues: CAWSGLAGGYKFF. This rearrangement joins TRBV30 to TRBJ2-1, with 10 positions matching TRBD2. J lost 14 bases, V lost 1 base, and 8 bases had no gene match. In germline, CDR1 is GTSNPN, CDR2 SVGIG (reference sequence). CDR3 length: 13 residues. Full variable domain (outside the CDR3, taken from reference TRBV30 and TRBJ2-1): SQTIHQWPATLVQPVGSPLSLECTVEGTSNPNLYWYRQAAGRGLQLLFYSVGIGQISSEVPQNLSASRPQDRQFILSSKKLLLSDSGFYLCAWSGLAGGYKFFGPGTRLTVL.

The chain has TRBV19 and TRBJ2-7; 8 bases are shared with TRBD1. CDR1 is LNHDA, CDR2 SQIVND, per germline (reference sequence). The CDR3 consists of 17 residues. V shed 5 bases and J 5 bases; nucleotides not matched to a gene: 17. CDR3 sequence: CASSARDRTPRPNEQYF. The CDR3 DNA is TGTGCCAGTAGTGCCCGGGACAGGACACCGCGGCCGAACGAGCAGTACTTC.

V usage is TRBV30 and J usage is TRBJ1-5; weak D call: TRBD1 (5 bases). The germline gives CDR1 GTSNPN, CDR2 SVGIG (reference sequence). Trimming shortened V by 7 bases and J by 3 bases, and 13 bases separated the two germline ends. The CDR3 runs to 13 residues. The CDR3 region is CASSGLYNQPQHF. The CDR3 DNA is TGTGCCTCCTCGGGACTGTACAATCAGCCCCAGCATTTT. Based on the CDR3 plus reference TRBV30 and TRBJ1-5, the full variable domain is SQTIHQWPATLVQPVGSPLSLECTVEGTSNPNLYWYRQAAGRGLQLLFYSVGIGQISSEVPQNLSASRPQDRQFILSSKKLLLSDSGFYLCASSGLYNQPQHFGDGTRLSIL.

This CDR3 is CASSSPYRGHQPQHF. CDR3 sequence (DNA): TGTGCCAGTAGTAGCCCGTACAGGGGGCATCAGCCCCAGCATTTT. V and J are TRBV19 and TRBJ1-5; TRBD1 matches at 9 bases. J gave up 5 bases and V 4 bases, and 6 bases lay outside the gene matches. The CDR3 has 15 residues. Germline values: CDR1 LNHDA, CDR2 SQIVND (reference sequence).

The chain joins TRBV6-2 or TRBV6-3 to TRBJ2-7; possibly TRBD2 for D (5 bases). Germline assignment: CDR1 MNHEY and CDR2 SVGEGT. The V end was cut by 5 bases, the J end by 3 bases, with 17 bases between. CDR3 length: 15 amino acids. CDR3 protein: CASSTAGLGDYEQYF. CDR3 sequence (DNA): TGTGCCAGCAGTACCGCCGGACTTGGCGACTACGAGCAGTACTTC.

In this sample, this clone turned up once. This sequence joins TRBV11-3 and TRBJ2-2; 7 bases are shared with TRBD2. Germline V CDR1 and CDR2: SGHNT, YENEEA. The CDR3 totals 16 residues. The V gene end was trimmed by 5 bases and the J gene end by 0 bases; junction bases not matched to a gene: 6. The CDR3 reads CASSPTGGPNTGELFF. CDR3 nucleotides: TGTGCCAGCAGCCCTACGGGGGGACCGAACACCGGGGAGCTGTTTTTT.

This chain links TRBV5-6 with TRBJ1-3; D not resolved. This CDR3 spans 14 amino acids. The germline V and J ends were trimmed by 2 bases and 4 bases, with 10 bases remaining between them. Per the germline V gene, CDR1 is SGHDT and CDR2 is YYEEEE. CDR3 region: CASSFTITGNTIYF. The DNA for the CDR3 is TGTGCCAGCAGCTTTACTATAACCGGAAACACCATATATTTT.

The CDR3 loop reads CATKPSGTANTGELFF. In nucleotides, the CDR3 is TGTGCCACCAAACCTAGCGGTACCGCGAACACCGGGGAGCTGTTTTTT. The genes are TRBV15 and TRBJ2-2; 7 bases are a match to TRBD2. Trimming took 7 bases from V and 0 from J; bases not matched to a gene: 8. Germline V lookup: CDR1 LNHNV, CDR2 YYDKDF (reference sequence). The CDR3 contains 16 residues.

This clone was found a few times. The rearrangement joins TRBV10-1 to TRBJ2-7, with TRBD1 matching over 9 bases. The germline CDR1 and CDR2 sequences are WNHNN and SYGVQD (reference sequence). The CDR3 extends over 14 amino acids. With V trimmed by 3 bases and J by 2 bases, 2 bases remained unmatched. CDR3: CASSDRDRAYEQYF. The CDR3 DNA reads TGCGCCAGCAGTGACCGGGACAGGGCCTACGAGCAGTACTTC.

The chain's CDR3 is CASSPHGSGNTIYF. The CDR3 coding sequence is TGTGCCAGCTCACCCCACGGTTCAGGAAACACCATATATTTT. The chain employs TRBV18 and TRBJ1-3; no reliable D call. The germline V gene encodes CDR1 KGHSH and CDR2 LQKENI. Trimming cost V 3 bases and J 4 bases, with 10 bases left between them. This CDR3 region has 14 residues.